The table lists the clone carrying this T cell receptor beta chain with many counts. Its antigen is currently unknown. A J-beta primer mix and a sample-barcoded 5' primer were used in a second PCR of about 7 to 12 cycles. In TCRdb, the 5' RACE reads were re-called with MiXCR into one record per CDR3 protein. Counted here are under 1,100,000 distinct CDR3 sequences, under 30% occurring once; the ten biggest clones make up about 0.72%. The sample comes from a study of blood T cells in healthy people across ages. This CDR3 region has 15 residues. CDR1 DFQATT and CDR2 SNEGSKA come from the germline V gene (reference sequence). V lost 4 bases and J lost 4; bases outside the gene matches: 8. Staff drew roughly 10 milliliters of peripheral blood from each donor. Study-wide findings and caveats: Diversity estimates drawn from one million T cells were deemed underestimates.

This sample was also put to use in a study of T cells of mothers and their children. That work adds: Microchimeric T cell clones that persisted were not detected.

The J gene is TRBJ2-1, the V gene TRBV20-1; 9 bases map to TRBD1. This clonotype was obtained from a girl aged 2-9 years in good health. The sample was blood. CDR3 nucleotides: TGCAGTGCTATACAAACAGGGGGCCTGTACAATGAGCAGTTCTTC. Translated: CSAIQTGGLYNEQFF.